One sample yielded the 30 T cell receptor beta chains listed below, sequenced in a study of beta chain features in type 1 diabetes. Investigators reverse transcribed all isolated RNA, so they sequenced expressed TCRB transcripts. Sequenced by immunoSEQ multiplex PCR; TCRdb stores in-frame clones only, minus some. The sample consists of hundreds of thousands of clones, about an eighth of them appearing once. Sequenced input: naive CD4+ T cells from blood. The receptors here all came from a woman under 30 in good health.

The chain carries TRBV30 and TRBJ1-2; 7 bases are shared with TRBD1. The CDR3 sequence is 13 residues long. Germline values: CDR1 GTSNPN, CDR2 SVGIG (reference sequence). V shed 8 bases, J shed 8 bases, and the junction held 14 bases outside the gene matches. The CDR3 DNA sequence: TGTGCCGCCCAACGTACGGCAGGGGGAGGCTACACCTTC. Protein: CAAQRTAGGGYTF.

In its sample, this clone was seen a few times. The rearrangement uses TRBV30 and TRBJ1-1, with D uncertain. The CDR3 length is 14 residues. Trimming left V 5 bases short and J 2 bases short, with 15 bases between. CDR1 is GTSNPN and CDR2 is SVGIG in the germline V gene (reference sequence). CDR3 nucleotide sequence: TGTGCCTGGTCTAGCCTCAATCAAAACACTGAAGCTTTCTTT. Amino acid sequence: CAWSSLNQNTEAFF. Filled out from reference TRBV30 and TRBJ1-1, the complete variable domain reads SQTIHQWPATLVQPVGSPLSLECTVEGTSNPNLYWYRQAAGRGLQLLFYSVGIGQISSEVPQNLSASRPQDRQFILSSKKLLLSDSGFYLCAWSSLNQNTEAFFGQGTRLTVV.

V usage is TRBV9 and J usage is TRBJ2-3, with 8 bases that match TRBD2. In germline, CDR1 is SGDLS, CDR2 YYNGEE. The J segment lost 2 bases and the V segment lost 6 bases, leaving 14 bases of the junction unmatched. The CDR3 extends over 17 amino acids. Here the CDR3 reads CASTPRLAFIPTDTQYF. The CDR3 region has the DNA TGTGCCAGCACCCCTCGACTAGCGTTCATTCCCACAGATACGCAGTATTTT.

This clone was counted between two and nine times. The rearrangement joins TRBV7-2 to TRBJ1-1; D unresolved. The CDR3 is 15 residues long. Looked up from germline, CDR1 is SGHTA and CDR2 is FQGNSA. V gave up 3 bases and J gave up 6 bases, with 17 bases separating them. As DNA, the CDR3 is TGTGCCAGCAGCTTTTCACCGGGCCCCCGGGCTGAAGCTTTCTTT. Amino acids: CASSFSPGPRAEAFF.

This clone turned up a few times. This chain joins TRBV29-1 and TRBJ1-1; D is perhaps TRBD1 (5 bases). Germline CDR1 SQVTM, CDR2 ANQGSEA. V was trimmed by 5 bases and J by 1 base, leaving 11 bases between them. The length of the CDR3 is 13 residues. CDR3 nucleotide sequence: TGCAGCGTTACAGGCCCAGGGAACACTGAAGCTTTCTTT. Its translation is CSVTGPGNTEAFF.

This rearrangement joins TRBV9 to TRBJ2-3; D possibly corresponds to TRBD2 (5 bases). The CDR3 has 14 amino acids. The germline V gene encodes CDR1 SGDLS and CDR2 YYNGEE. With 1 base removed from V and 4 bases from J, the gap between germline ends came to 10 bases. The CDR3 DNA reads as TGTGCCAGCAGCGTACGGGGAGACCCAGATACGCAGTATTTT. Its translation is CASSVRGDPDTQYF.

A few counts support this clone. V gene TRBV10-3 combines with J gene TRBJ1-1; possibly TRBD1 for D (6 bases). The CDR3 loop spans 12 amino acids. V gave up 6 bases and J gave up 9 bases, with 14 bases separating them. Germline assignment: CDR1 ENHRY and CDR2 SYGVKD. The CDR3 loop reads CAIRDSFSQAFF. In nucleotides, the CDR3 is TGTGCCATCAGGGACAGCTTCAGCCAAGCTTTCTTT.

The chain employs TRBV5-8 and TRBJ2-5; no firm D call. In germline, CDR1 is SGHTS, CDR2 YDEGEE. The CDR3 has 13 residues. V lost 0 bases and J lost 3, with 6 bases in between. The CDR3 DNA reads TGTGCCAGCAGCTTGGAATCAGAAGAGACCCAGTACTTC. It translates to CASSLESEETQYF.

As regards this clone: This specimen includes other DNA sequences encoding the same CDR3. The rearrangement links TRBV29-1 to TRBJ2-3; D unclear. The CDR3 length is 12 residues. Trimming took off 4 bases at V and 3 bases at J, with 8 bases between the two ends. CDR1 and CDR2 from the germline V gene are SQVTM and ANQGSEA. This CDR3 reads CSVVSGTDTQYF. In DNA form, the CDR3 reads TGCAGCGTTGTGTCGGGTACAGATACGCAGTATTTT.

This clone has more than one count but fewer than ten. This chain joins TRBV30 and TRBJ1-1; maybe TRBD1 (5 bases). Germline-derived CDR1 and CDR2 are GTSNPN and SVGIG (reference sequence). The V end lost 5 bases, the J end lost 9 bases, and 22 bases lay between the germline ends. The CDR3 extends over 14 amino acids. The CDR3: CAWGRPRVSNKAFF. As DNA, the CDR3 is TGTGCCTGGGGTCGACCCAGGGTTTCAAACAAAGCTTTCTTT. Full variable domain (outside the CDR3, taken from reference TRBV30 and TRBJ1-1): SQTIHQWPATLVQPVGSPLSLECTVEGTSNPNLYWYRQAAGRGLQLLFYSVGIGQISSEVPQNLSASRPQDRQFILSSKKLLLSDSGFYLCAWGRPRVSNKAFFGQGTRLTVV.

The chain recombines TRBV7-8 with TRBJ2-7; 9 positions agree with TRBD1. Germline CDR1 is SGHVS and CDR2 is FQNEAQ. V gave up 5 bases and J gave up 2 bases; unmatched junction bases: 13. The CDR3 spans 17 residues. DNA for the CDR3: TGTGCCAGCAGCCATAGGCGACTCGGGACAGGGCCCTACGAGCAGTACTTC. Amino acid sequence: CASSHRRLGTGPYEQYF.

This clone was recorded a few times. The chain uses TRBV27 and TRBJ2-1; TRBD2 matches 7 bases. V shed 9 bases, J shed 2 bases, and the junction held 10 bases outside the gene matches. In germline, CDR1 is MNHEY, CDR2 SMNVEV (reference sequence). The length of the CDR3 is 15 residues. The CDR3 nucleotides are TGTGCCAGTTTCGCTAGCGGTTTTACCTACAATGAGCAGTTCTTC. Translating gives CASFASGFTYNEQFF.

This clone was picked up a small number of times. The V and J genes are TRBV29-1 and TRBJ2-5, with D perhaps matching TRBD1 (5 bases). Germline CDR1 reads SQVTM; CDR2 reads ANQGSEA. This CDR3 has 13 amino acids. V was cut by 5 bases and J by 5 bases, with 15 bases left in between. CDR3 nucleotides: TGCAGCGTTTCAGGAGACAGCTGGGAGACCCAGTACTTC. Translated: CSVSGDSWETQYF.

Remarks on this clone: Other nucleotide sequences from this sample produce the same CDR3. The V and J genes are TRBV28 and TRBJ2-5; D is undetermined. The germline V gene encodes CDR1 MDHEN and CDR2 SYDVKM. V lost 2 bases to trimming and J lost 4 bases, with 8 bases between them. This CDR3 is 13 amino acids long. The CDR3 sequence is CASSLGVPETQYF. As DNA, the CDR3 is TGTGCCAGCAGTTTAGGGGTTCCAGAGACCCAGTACTTC.

The sample holds a few counts of this clone. The rearrangement joins TRBV6-5 to TRBJ2-7; tentative D call: TRBD2 (6 bases). Trimming shortened V by 5 bases and J by 0 bases, and 14 bases separated the two germline ends. The CDR3 runs 15 residues. Germline lookup yields CDR1 MNHEY and CDR2 SVGAGI. DNA for the CDR3: TGTGCCAGCAGTCGTATCGGGAGAGTCTCCTACGAGCAGTACTTC. Its translation is CASSRIGRVSYEQYF.

A few counts support this clone. The CDR3 is CASSVQGGPYEQYF. DNA for the CDR3: TGTGCCAGTAGTGTACAGGGGGGGCCTTACGAGCAGTACTTC. The chain has TRBV19 and TRBJ2-7, with TRBD1 as a possible D gene (8 bases). CDR3 length: 14 residues. Germline V CDR1 and CDR2: LNHDA, SQIVND (reference sequence). Trimming removed 5 bases from V and 4 bases from J, with 15 bases in between.

In its sample, this clone was seen a few times. The chain recombines TRBV6-5 with TRBJ1-2; the D is unclear. V gave up 4 bases and J gave up 2 bases, with 11 bases separating them. The CDR3 sequence is 14 residues long. The germline gives CDR1 MNHEY, CDR2 SVGAGI. The CDR3 region has the DNA TGTGCCAGCAGTTCCCTGACAAGGAACTATGGCTACACCTTC. Amino acids: CASSSLTRNYGYTF.

This clone was seen only a few times. The gene calls are TRBV2 and TRBJ1-6; D is possibly TRBD1 (6 bases). Germline V gives CDR1 SNHLY, CDR2 FYNNEI. The V end was cut by 6 bases, the J end by 5 bases, with 14 bases between. The length of the CDR3 is 15 residues. DNA of the CDR3: TGTGCCAGCAGCCGGACAGACAGAAATAATTCACCCCTCCACTTT. Translation: CASSRTDRNNSPLHF.

The chain carries TRBV4-2 and TRBJ2-1; 13 bases line up with TRBD2. The CDR3 is made up of 18 amino acids. Germline CDR1 reads LGHNA; CDR2 reads YNFKEQ. The ends lost 4 bases at V and 2 bases at J; junction bases unmatched: 8. CDR3 in DNA: TGTGCCAGCAGCCGAGGGACTAGCGGGGTGCCGGCCTACAATGAGCAGTTCTTC. As protein: CASSRGTSGVPAYNEQFF.

This clone has only a few counts. This chain connects TRBV7-2 to TRBJ2-7; D remains ambiguous. The CDR3 is 13 residues long. V shed 3 bases and J shed 3 bases, with 9 bases lying between them. Germline CDR1 reads SGHTA; CDR2 reads FQGNSA. Here the CDR3 reads CASSFSSDYEQYF. DNA for the CDR3: TGTGCCAGCAGCTTTAGCTCTGACTACGAGCAGTACTTC.

The J gene is TRBJ2-3, the V gene TRBV29-1; D not certain. Germline CDR1 and CDR2: SQVTM and ANQGSEA. V was clipped by 3 bases and J by 3 bases, with 19 bases between them. The CDR3 is made up of 16 amino acids. The CDR3 DNA reads TGCAGCGTTGACCCAACGTCGACGGCGCCTACAGATACGCAGTATTTT. This gives the protein CSVDPTSTAPTDTQYF.

This clone has more than one count but fewer than ten. The chain uses TRBV4-3 and TRBJ2-3; D is possibly TRBD2 (6 bases). This CDR3 has 16 amino acids. V was cut by 0 bases and J by 1 base, with 11 bases left in between. The germline gives CDR1 LGHNA, CDR2 YSLEER. In DNA, the CDR3 is TGCGCCAGCAGCCAAGATCAGGCTAGCGGCACAGATACGCAGTATTTT. It encodes CASSQDQASGTDTQYF.

The genes are TRBV4-3 and TRBJ2-2; 7 positions match TRBD1. V trimming: 4 bases; J trimming: 2 bases; junction bases outside the gene matches: 13. The CDR3 is 18 amino acids. CDR1 is LGHNA and CDR2 is YSLEER in the germline V gene. The CDR3 DNA follows: TGCGCCAGCAGCCGACCCCTGGTGGGACAGCTCAACACCGGGGAGCTGTTTTTT. This sequence encodes CASSRPLVGQLNTGELFF.

A few counts support this clone. The chain has TRBV7-2 and TRBJ2-5; unclear D gene. Germline V lookup: CDR1 SGHTA, CDR2 FQGNSA. Trimming pared 3 bases from V and 5 bases from J, leaving 7 bases between. The CDR3 is 12 residues long. For the CDR3, the DNA is TGTGCCAGCAGCTTTTGGTACGAGACCCAGTACTTC. Protein: CASSFWYETQYF.

This chain uses TRBV7-9 with TRBJ1-1; TRBD1 is a possible D gene (5 bases). CDR3 length: 15 residues. Between the trimmed V and J ends, which lost 5 bases and 1 base, there was a span of 14 bases. The germline V gene has CDR1 SEHNR and CDR2 FQNEAQ (reference sequence). CDR3 in DNA: TGTGCCAGCAGCCTGCGGAAGGGGACGAACACTGAAGCTTTCTTT. Its protein is CASSLRKGTNTEAFF.

Only one count was recorded for this clone. The chain recombines TRBV9 with TRBJ2-1; D is ambiguous. The CDR3 runs 13 residues. V was cut by 0 bases and J by 10 bases, with 11 bases left in between. Germline CDR1 reads SGDLS; CDR2 reads YYNGEE. Written as DNA, the CDR3 is TGTGCCAGCAGCGTAGTTATAATGGGGGAGCAGTTCTTC. It codes for CASSVVIMGEQFF.

This clone was found a few times. The rearrangement links TRBV5-4 to TRBJ2-3, with D possibly being TRBD1 or TRBD2 (5 bases each). The CDR3 covers 16 residues. V was cut by 4 bases and J by 0 bases, with 15 bases left in between. CDR1 and CDR2 (germline): SGHNT, YYREEE (reference sequence). CDR3 bases: TGTGCCAGCAGCGGGGAGTTGGGGCACAGCACAGATACGCAGTATTTT. This sequence encodes CASSGELGHSTDTQYF.

The chain is built from TRBV19 and TRBJ1-4; maybe TRBD1 (6 bases). V was pared by 5 bases and J by 12 bases, with 10 bases between. The CDR3 length is 11 residues. Germline assignment: CDR1 LNHDA and CDR2 SQIVND (reference sequence). CDR3 coding DNA: TGTGCCAGTAGTCTGGGGGCCCAACTGTTTTTT. Translation: CASSLGAQLFF.

This clone was detected a few times. In the same sample, other DNA sequences code for this CDR3. This chain joins TRBV5-1 and TRBJ2-3; no firm D call. This CDR3 comprises 11 residues. Between the trimmed V and J ends, which lost 4 bases and 3 bases, there was a span of 3 bases. The V gene's germline CDR1 is SGHRS and CDR2 YFSETQ. The CDR3 sequence is CASSLTDTQYF. CDR3 DNA sequence: TGCGCCAGCAGCCTTACAGATACGCAGTATTTT.

This rearrangement joins TRBV4-2 to TRBJ2-1; D is unclear. V shed 0 bases and J shed 6 bases, with 12 bases lying between them. The CDR3 is 15 amino acids. Germline lookup yields CDR1 LGHNA and CDR2 YNFKEQ. The CDR3 here is CASSQEWGKGNEQFF. The CDR3 DNA reads TGTGCCAGCAGCCAAGAGTGGGGAAAGGGCAATGAGCAGTTCTTC.